This T cell receptor beta chain originates from a study of T cell responses to AZD1222 COVID-19 vaccine (dated by TCRdb to the early 2020s). Study-wide context: A total of 230 or so trial participants underwent TCR sequencing, of whom around 200 received two doses of AZD1222 and 26 received two doses of the MenACWY control vaccine. Enrollment into the trials was organized by age into subgroups of 18-55, 56-69 and 70-plus years, and those subgroups contained roughly 140, 27 and 60 TCR-sequenced participants, respectively. General study outcomes and caveats: Participants were mostly white British and included more females than males, and it was suggested by the authors that clonal diversity may have been underestimated. Spike-specific TCR breadth and depth rose significantly after two AZD1222 doses compared with day 0 and with MenACWY recipients. In the small 56-69-year group, the increase in depth fell short of significance, most likely because of low power. Because no day 14 peak-response samples were available, the repertoires could be characterized only after the peak T cell response. The vaccine-associated CD4 TCRs covered the entire spike protein, and the dominant responses fell in regions 160-218 and 743-854. Conclusions about previously exposed vaccinees are limited, since just five to seven AZD1222 recipients were seropositive for SARS-CoV-2 at baseline. Nearly half of unique spike-specific TCRs reportedly recognized epitopes outside regions mutated in the B.1.351 and B.1.1.7 variants.

A remark on this clone: The antigen this receptor binds is unknown. Base qualities are not at hand, and no much larger clone is one base apart.

The CDR3 regions of human TCRbeta chains were subjected to immunosequencing. The published analysis was carried out like this. TCRs in the repertoires were matched against a reference library of SARS-CoV-2-specific TCRs that had been generated with the MIRA antigen-specificity platform. Breadth was defined as the fraction of unique TCRs that were SARS-CoV-2-associated. Depth was defined as the fraction of total T cells that were SARS-CoV-2-associated. Each spike-specific TCR was assigned to its reactive spike region and to a CD4 or CD8 class using the MIRA data. Log10-transformed breadth and depth values were compared by one-way ANOVA with Sidak's multiple comparisons tests. TCRdb provides this immuneACCESS table in a form limited to in-frame rearrangements. Some clones are lacking; in checked studies, under half of them reflect an unresolved V gene, and why the rest are absent is not known. For V, J and clone size, that table is used; D and trimming come from the DNA. Present in this sample are tens of thousands of clones, about 91% of which were seen just once. Clones ranked in the top ten supply around 30% of the sample.

What this sample's time point label stands for: about 28 days (+/-7) after the second vaccine dose. Because spike-specific TCR depth and breadth did not differ between the two schedules, AZD1222 recipients who got a second dose at roughly 4 weeks were pooled with those who got a second dose at roughly 12 weeks. Samples from vaccinated people were obtained from the UK trials COV001 and COV002, which included a single-blind randomized controlled phase 2/3 trial of AZD1222 (ChAdOx1 nCoV-19) in healthy adults. Trial participant PBMC samples were collected at day 0 and day 28 after the second dose for TCRbeta chain sequencing. Sequencing was performed on peripheral blood, taken 28 days after the second AZD1222 dose. This TCR came from an adult who received the AZD1222 COVID-19 vaccine.

The CDR3 corresponds to CASSPDRERNQPQHF. The DNA is TGTGCCAGCAGCCCGGACAGGGAGAGAAATCAGCCCCAGCATTTT. The chain couples TRBV28 to TRBJ1-5, and 8 bases in between align with TRBD1. The CDR3 covers 15 residues, taking in both the cysteine and the phenylalanine. The only DNA kept is the CDR3, 45 bases in frame from the first base. CDR1 is given as MDHEN and CDR2 as SYDVKM, both from the germline V gene. V has 6 bases trimmed and J has 4 bases trimmed; junction bases matching no gene number 8.